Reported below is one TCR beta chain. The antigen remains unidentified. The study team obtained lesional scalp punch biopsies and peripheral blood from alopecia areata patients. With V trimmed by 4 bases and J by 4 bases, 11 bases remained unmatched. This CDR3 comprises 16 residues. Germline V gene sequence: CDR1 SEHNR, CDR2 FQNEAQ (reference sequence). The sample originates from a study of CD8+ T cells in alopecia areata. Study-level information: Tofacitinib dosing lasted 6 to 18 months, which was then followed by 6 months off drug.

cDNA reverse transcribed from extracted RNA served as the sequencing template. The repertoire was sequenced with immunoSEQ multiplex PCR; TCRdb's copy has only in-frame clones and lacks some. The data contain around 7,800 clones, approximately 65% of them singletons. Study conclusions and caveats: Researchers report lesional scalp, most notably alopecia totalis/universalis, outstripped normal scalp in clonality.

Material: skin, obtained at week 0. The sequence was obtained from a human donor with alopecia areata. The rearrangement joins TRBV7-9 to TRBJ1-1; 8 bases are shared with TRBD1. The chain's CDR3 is CASSSPDREYGTEAFF. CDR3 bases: TGTGCCAGCAGCTCCCCGGACAGGGAATATGGCACTGAAGCTTTCTTT.